The present entry profiles one TCR beta chain with its context. The antigen is undetermined. This CDR3 comprises 17 residues. CDR1 is SNHLY and CDR2 is FYNNEI in the germline V gene. This sample is part of a study of monozygotic twins with inflammatory bowel disease. Findings and caveats of the study: The existence of one strong signal or clonotype linked to IBD lacked support.

Generation of cDNA took place in eight separate reactions per sample. The unique tags termed UMIs, each holding a 6-nucleotide sample barcode, were added by means of template switching. TCRdb re-analyzed the 5' RACE reads; it lists each CDR3 protein once, without DNA. The table lists 350,000 to 400,000 distinct CDR3 sequences. This clonotype originated in a human donor with ulcerative colitis or Crohn's disease, or a healthy co-twin of an affected twin (not recorded which). This sequence joins TRBV2 and TRBJ2-2; TCRdb outputs TRBD2, but without DNA this stays unchecked. Sequenced sample: blood. This chain's CDR3 is CASSDLLAGGWTGELFF.